The following is a TCR beta chain sequence with its context. This sample is part of a study of blood T cell repertoires in COVID-19. V was shortened by 8 bases and J by 8 bases, with 16 bases between the two germline ends. CDR1 and CDR2 (germline): MNHEY, SVGAGI. The CDR3 has 13 residues. Some clones are missing from TCRdb's copy, which holds only in-frame ones; the method was immunoSEQ multiplex PCR. The sample has about 350,000 clones; roughly 86% are singletons. The chain uses TRBV6-5 and TRBJ1-3; TRBD1 might be the D (6 bases). This TCR derives from a woman in her 70s with COVID-19, enrolled during active disease. Sample: peripheral blood. The CDR3: CASHRGGLDTIYF. Written as DNA, the CDR3 is TGTGCCAGCCATAGAGGGGGTTTGGACACCATATATTTT.